The 5 T cell receptor beta chains listed next were all sequenced from one sample in a study of post-analysis software for immune sequencing data. Notes on the study in general: Compared with controls, patients had more of about five TRBV segments, including TRBV5-6, TRBV5-1 and TRBV20-1.

No antigen has been identified for these receptors. Prepared TCR beta cDNA libraries contained unique molecular identifiers. Each CDR3 protein is one row after TCRdb ran MiXCR on the PCR reads. The table includes around 710,000 distinct CDR3 sequences, under 60% detected once. The sample taken for sequencing was blood. These receptors were taken from a girl aged 5-17 years with multiple sclerosis.

Only a few counts were recorded for this clonotype. This sequence joins TRBV7-9 and TRBJ2-7; the D gene is possibly TRBD1 (5 bases). Looked up from germline, CDR1 is SEHNR and CDR2 is FQNEAQ (reference sequence). CDR3 size: 16 residues. V lost 1 base to trimming and J lost 2 bases, with 15 bases between them. CDR3 in DNA: TGTGCCAGCAGCTTAGGGTCAGGGAACCCCACCTACGAGCAGTACTTC. It translates to CASSLGSGNPTYEQYF.

The chain joins TRBV7-2 to TRBJ2-1, with unresolved D. The J call may be in error: the DNA end matches TRBJ2-7 better. The CDR3 runs to 15 residues. Germline CDR1 is SGHTA and CDR2 is FQGNSA. CDR3 coding DNA: TGTGCCAGCAGCTTAAGTTCTCAGGCACCCTACGAGCAGTACTTC. Translating gives CASSLSSQAPYEQYF.

This clonotype was counted a few times. The chain employs TRBV4-3 and TRBJ2-1, with D possibly TRBD2 on 6 matching bases. Trimming stripped 4 bases from V and 8 bases from J, with 24 bases between. The germline V gene encodes CDR1 LGHNA and CDR2 YSLEER. The CDR3 sequence is 17 residues long. The CDR3 bases are TGCGCCAGCAGCCCACATCGTGATAGCGGCCCTCCGGATGAGCAGTTCTTC. Protein: CASSPHRDSGPPDEQFF.

The V and J genes are TRBV12-3 or TRBV12-4 and TRBJ2-1; 8 bases match TRBD1. The CDR3 extends over 15 amino acids. After removal of 5 bases from V and 3 bases from J, the junction contained 6 bases not matched to a gene. The CDR3 DNA sequence: TGTGCCAGCAGTCCGGGACAGGTCATCTACAATGAGCAGTTCTTC. It encodes CASSPGQVIYNEQFF.

CDR3 coding DNA: TGTGCCAGCAGTGACTCGACAGGGGGCTCCTACAATGAGCAGTTCTTC. Its protein is CASSDSTGGSYNEQFF. V usage is TRBV6-4 and J usage is TRBJ2-1; TRBD1 matches at 9 bases. Unmatched junction bases numbered 0, after V lost 0 bases and J lost 0 bases. The CDR3 covers 16 residues. Germline-derived CDR1 and CDR2 are MRHNA and SNTAGT.